This T cell receptor beta chain was recovered during a study of early T cells in non-severe SARS-CoV-2 infection (dated by TCRdb to the early 2020s). Context from the whole study: Because TCR sequencing relied on bulk RNA taken from unsorted whole blood, pairing of alpha and beta chains was not possible.

This clonotype was recorded many times. Its antigen is still unknown. An end of the junction differs from the germline gene, which may be a read error. A case-control design nested within a healthcare worker cohort in London, UK, was used, with weekly nasopharyngeal swab PCR tests and blood sampling performed. Between 23 and 31 March 2020, the week of the UK lockdown, healthcare workers were enrolled and then followed up weekly for as long as 16 weeks. What the work shows at the level of the full study, not this receptor alone: VDJdb matching was skewed toward anti-spike CD8 responses, so virus-specific expansions were likely underestimated and private and CD4 specificities were missed.

Library construction relied on 5' RACE. Sequencing took place on a NextSeq 500. Unique molecular identifiers were attached to individual cDNA molecules in the TCR library protocol so that sequencing error and PCR bias could be corrected. Sequencing covered both TCR alpha and beta chains, and within each sample the abundances of alpha and beta sequences were tightly co-correlated. On the authors' methods: V gene, J gene and CDR3 annotation of TCR sequences was performed with Decombinator V4. TCRs were defined as expanded if a significant change between any two time points was detected under a Poisson model with p below 0.0001. TCR abundances were normalised to the total number of TCRs sequenced in each sample and reported as counts per million. MAIT TCRs were defined by TRAV1-2 paired with TRAJ12, TRAJ20 or TRAJ33, and iNKT TCRs by TRAV10 paired with TRAJ18. A search of VDJdb, accessed on 1 November 2021, was run for TCRs annotated to CMV, EBV and SARS-CoV-2, with TCRs annotated for multiple antigens excluded. The public reads were quality trimmed at Q25 with fastp and then assembled into clones with MiXCR by TCRdb, keeping productive beta chains. Each CDR3 protein appears once, grouped with its most common genes and DNA. Clone size and V and J calls follow TCRdb, not the original study. The sample table records tens of thousands of distinct CDR3 sequences; about 13% of these occur just once. The ten largest clonotypes hold about 7.7% of the sample.

The germline V gene encodes CDR1 SGHRS and CDR2 YFSETQ. The CDR3, from cysteine to phenylalanine, totals 11 residues. The read is trimmed to its CDR3 DNA, 33 bases read in frame from base 1. The clonotype comes from an adult who was a healthcare worker with PCR-confirmed SARS-CoV-2 infection or an uninfected control (not recorded which). Material: whole blood. The V and J genes are TRBV5-1 and TRBJ2-7; no D gene call is confident. Here the CDR3 is given as CASSLAYEQYF. The nucleotide sequence reads TGTGCCAGCAGCTTAGCCTACGAGCAGTACTTC.